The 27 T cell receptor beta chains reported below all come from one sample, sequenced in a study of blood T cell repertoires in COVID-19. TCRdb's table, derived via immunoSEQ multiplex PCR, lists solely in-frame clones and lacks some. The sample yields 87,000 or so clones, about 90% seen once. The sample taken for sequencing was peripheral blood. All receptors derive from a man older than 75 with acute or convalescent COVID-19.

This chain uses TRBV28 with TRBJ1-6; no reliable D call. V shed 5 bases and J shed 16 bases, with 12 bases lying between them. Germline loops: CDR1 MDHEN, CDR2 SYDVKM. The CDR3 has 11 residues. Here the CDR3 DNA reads TGTGCCAGCAGTCAGGCGGGTGGGCTCCACTTT. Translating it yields CASSQAGGLHF.

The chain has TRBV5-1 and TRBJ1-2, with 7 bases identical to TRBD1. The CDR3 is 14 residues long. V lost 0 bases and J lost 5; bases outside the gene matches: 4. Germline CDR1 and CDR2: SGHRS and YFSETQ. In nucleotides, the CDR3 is TGCGCCAGCAGCTTGGGACAGGGTATTTATGGCTACACCTTC. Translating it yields CASSLGQGIYGYTF.

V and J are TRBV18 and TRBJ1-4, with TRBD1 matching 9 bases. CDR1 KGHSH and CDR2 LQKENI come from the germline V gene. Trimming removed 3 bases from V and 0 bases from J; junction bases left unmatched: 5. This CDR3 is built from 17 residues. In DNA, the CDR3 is TGTGCCAGCTCACCTTCCCGGGACAGGGCAACTAATGAAAAACTGTTTTTT. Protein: CASSPSRDRATNEKLFF.

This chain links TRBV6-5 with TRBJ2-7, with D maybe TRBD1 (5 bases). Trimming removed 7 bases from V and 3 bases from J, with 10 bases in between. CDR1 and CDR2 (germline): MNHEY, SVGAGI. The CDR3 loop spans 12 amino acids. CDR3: CASKGHFYEQYF. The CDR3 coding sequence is TGTGCCAGCAAAGGACATTTCTACGAGCAGTACTTC.

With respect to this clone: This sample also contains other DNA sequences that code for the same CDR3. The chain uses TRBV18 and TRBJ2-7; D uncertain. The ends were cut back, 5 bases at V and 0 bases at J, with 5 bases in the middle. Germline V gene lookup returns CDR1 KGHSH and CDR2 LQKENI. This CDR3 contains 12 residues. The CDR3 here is CASSSSSYEQYF. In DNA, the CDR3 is TGTGCCAGCTCATCCAGCTCCTACGAGCAGTACTTC.

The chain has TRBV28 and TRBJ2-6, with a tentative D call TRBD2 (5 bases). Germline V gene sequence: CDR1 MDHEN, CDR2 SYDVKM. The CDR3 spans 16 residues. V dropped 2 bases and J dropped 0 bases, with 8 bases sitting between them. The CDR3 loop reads CASSLGRDSGANVLTF. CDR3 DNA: TGTGCCAGCAGTTTAGGACGGGACTCTGGGGCCAACGTCCTGACTTTC.

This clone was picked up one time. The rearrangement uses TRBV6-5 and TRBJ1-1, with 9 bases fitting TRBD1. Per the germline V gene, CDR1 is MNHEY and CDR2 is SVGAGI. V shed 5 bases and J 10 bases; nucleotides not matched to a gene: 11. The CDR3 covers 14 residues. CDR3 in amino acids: CASSPPGTGLGAFF. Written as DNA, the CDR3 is TGTGCCAGCAGTCCACCCGGGACAGGGTTAGGAGCTTTCTTT.

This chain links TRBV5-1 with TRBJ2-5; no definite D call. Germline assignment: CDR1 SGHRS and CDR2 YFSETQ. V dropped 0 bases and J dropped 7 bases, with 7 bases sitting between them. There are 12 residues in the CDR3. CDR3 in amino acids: CASSLDQATQYF. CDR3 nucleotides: TGCGCCAGCAGCTTGGACCAGGCGACCCAGTACTTC.

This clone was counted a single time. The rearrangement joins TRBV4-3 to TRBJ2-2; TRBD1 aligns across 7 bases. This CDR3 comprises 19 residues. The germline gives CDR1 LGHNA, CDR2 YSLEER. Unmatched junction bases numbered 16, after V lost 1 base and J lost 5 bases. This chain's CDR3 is CASSQARQGAFRLTGELFF. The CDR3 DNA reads TGCGCCAGCAGCCAAGCCCGACAGGGAGCATTTCGTCTAACCGGGGAGCTGTTTTTT.

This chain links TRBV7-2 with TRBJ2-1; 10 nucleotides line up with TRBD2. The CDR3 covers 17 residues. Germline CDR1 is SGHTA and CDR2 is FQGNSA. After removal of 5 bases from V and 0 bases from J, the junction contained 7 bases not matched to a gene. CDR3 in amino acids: CASSRLSSGSSYNEQFF. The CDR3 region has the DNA TGTGCCAGCAGCAGGCTCTCTAGCGGGAGCTCCTACAATGAGCAGTTCTTC.

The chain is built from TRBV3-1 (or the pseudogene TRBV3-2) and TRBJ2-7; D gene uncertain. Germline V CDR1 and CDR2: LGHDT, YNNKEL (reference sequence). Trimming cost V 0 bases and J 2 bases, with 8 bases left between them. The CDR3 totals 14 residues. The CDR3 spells CASSQDGSPYEQYF. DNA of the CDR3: TGTGCCAGCAGCCAAGATGGCTCCCCCTACGAGCAGTACTTC.

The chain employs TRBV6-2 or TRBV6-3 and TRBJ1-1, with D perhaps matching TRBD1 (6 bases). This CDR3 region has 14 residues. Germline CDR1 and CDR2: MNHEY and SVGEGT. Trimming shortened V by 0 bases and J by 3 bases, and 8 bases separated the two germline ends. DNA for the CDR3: TGTGCCAGCAGTTACTCGGACAGTTACACTGAAGCTTTCTTT. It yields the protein CASSYSDSYTEAFF.

CDR3 nucleotides: TGCGCCAGCAGCTTGGCGCGGAACACTGAAGCTTTCTTT. Translated: CASSLARNTEAFF. The V and J genes are TRBV5-1 and TRBJ1-1; D gene uncertain. Germline assignment: CDR1 SGHRS and CDR2 YFSETQ. This CDR3 is built from 13 residues. Trimming shortened V by 0 bases and J by 1 base, and 4 bases separated the two germline ends.

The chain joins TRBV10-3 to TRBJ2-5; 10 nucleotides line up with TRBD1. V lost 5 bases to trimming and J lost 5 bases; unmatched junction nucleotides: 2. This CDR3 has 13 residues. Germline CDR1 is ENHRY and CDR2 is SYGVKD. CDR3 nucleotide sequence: TGTGCCATCAGTCAGACAGGGGGCGAGACCCAGTACTTC. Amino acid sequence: CAISQTGGETQYF.

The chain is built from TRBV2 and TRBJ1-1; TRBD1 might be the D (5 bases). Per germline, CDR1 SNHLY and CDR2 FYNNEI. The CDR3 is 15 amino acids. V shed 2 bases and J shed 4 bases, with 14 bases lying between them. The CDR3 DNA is TGTGCCAGCAGTGAAAATGCGTATGGGGCCACTGAAGCTTTCTTT. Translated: CASSENAYGATEAFF.

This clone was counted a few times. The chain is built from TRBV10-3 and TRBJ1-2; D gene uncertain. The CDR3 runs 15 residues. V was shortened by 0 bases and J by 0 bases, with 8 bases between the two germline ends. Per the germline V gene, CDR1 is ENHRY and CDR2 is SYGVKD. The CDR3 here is CAISESEAPNYGYTF. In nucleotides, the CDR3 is TGTGCCATCAGTGAGTCTGAAGCTCCTAACTATGGCTACACCTTC.

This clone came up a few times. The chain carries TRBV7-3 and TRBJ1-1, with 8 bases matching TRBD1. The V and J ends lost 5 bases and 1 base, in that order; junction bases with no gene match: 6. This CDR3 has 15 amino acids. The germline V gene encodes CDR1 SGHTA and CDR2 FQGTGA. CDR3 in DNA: TGTGCCAGCAGCCCCCGCACAGGGGGGAACACTGAAGCTTTCTTT. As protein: CASSPRTGGNTEAFF. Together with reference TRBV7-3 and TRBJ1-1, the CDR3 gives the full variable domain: GAGVSQTPSNKVTEKGKYVELRCDPISGHTALYWYRQSLGQGPEFLIYFQGTGAADDSGLPNDRFFAVRPEGSVSTLKIQRTERGDSAVYLCASSPRTGGNTEAFFGQGTRLTVV.

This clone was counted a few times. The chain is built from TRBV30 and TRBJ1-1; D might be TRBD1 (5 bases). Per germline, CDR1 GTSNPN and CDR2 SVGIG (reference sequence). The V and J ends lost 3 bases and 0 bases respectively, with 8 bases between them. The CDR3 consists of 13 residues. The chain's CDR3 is CAWRGQMNTEAFF. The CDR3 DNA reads TGTGCCTGGAGGGGGCAGATGAACACTGAAGCTTTCTTT.

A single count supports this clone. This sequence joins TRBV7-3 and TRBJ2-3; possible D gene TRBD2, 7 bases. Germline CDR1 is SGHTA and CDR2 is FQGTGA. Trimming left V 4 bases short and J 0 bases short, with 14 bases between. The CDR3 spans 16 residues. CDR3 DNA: TGTGCCAGCAGCTCCATGGGGGGGGCTAGCACAGATACGCAGTATTTT. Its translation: CASSSMGGASTDTQYF.

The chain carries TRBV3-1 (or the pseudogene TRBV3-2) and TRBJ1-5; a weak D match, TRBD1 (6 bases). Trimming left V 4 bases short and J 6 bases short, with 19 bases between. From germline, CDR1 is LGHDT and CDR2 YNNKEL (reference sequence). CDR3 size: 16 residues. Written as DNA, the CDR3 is TGTGCCAGCAGCCCATCCGAGTTTCAGGGGTCTCAGCCCCAGCATTTT. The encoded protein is CASSPSEFQGSQPQHF.

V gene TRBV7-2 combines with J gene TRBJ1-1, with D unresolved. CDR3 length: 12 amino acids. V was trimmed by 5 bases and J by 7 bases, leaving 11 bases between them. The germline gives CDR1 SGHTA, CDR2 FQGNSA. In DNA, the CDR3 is TGTGCCAGCAGCCAGGACCGGGGTGAAGCTTTCTTT. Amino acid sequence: CASSQDRGEAFF.

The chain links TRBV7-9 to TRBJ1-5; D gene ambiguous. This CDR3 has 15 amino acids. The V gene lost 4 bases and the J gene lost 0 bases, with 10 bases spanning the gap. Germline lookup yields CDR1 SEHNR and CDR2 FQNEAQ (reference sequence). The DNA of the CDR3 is TGTGCCAGCAGCTCACAAGGCGGTAGCAATCAGCCCCAGCATTTT. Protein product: CASSSQGGSNQPQHF.

In nucleotides, the CDR3 is TGTGCCACCAGTGAAGGACTTAACTATGGCTACACCTTC. Its protein is CATSEGLNYGYTF. This chain connects TRBV24-1 to TRBJ1-2; D is unresolved. The CDR3 consists of 13 residues. V was shortened by 4 bases and J by 1 base, with 6 bases between the two germline ends. The V gene's germline CDR1 is KGHDR and CDR2 SFDVKD.

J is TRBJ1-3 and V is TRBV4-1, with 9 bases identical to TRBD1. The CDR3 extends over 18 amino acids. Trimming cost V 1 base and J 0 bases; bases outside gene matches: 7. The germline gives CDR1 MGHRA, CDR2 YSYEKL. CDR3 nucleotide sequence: TGCGCCAGCAGCCAAGCTGGGGGGACAGGGCTCTCTGGAAACACCATATATTTT. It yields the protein CASSQAGGTGLSGNTIYF.

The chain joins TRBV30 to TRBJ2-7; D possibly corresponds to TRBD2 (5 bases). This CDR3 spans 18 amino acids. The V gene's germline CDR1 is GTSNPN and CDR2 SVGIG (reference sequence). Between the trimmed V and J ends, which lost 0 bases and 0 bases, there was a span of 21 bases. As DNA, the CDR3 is TGTGCCTGGAGTGTAAGAATTTCGGCGGGCGCGAGCTCCTACGAGCAGTACTTC. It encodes CAWSVRISAGASSYEQYF.

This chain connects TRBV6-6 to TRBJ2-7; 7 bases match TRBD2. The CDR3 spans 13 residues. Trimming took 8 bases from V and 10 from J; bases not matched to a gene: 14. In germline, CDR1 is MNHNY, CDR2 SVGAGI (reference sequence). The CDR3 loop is CASGRGNTPGQYF. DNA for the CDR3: TGTGCCAGCGGGCGGGGGAACACCCCCGGCCAGTACTTC.

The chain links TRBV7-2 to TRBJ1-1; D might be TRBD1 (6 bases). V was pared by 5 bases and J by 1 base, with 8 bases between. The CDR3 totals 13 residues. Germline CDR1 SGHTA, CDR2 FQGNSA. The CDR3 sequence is CASSQGQNTEAFF. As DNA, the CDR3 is TGTGCCAGCAGCCAGGGGCAGAACACTGAAGCTTTCTTT.